This T cell receptor beta chain was recorded in a study of beta chain features in type 1 diabetes. As for the study in general: Across all samples, fewer than 140 million sorted cells were examined.

The investigators reverse transcribed all of the isolated RNA, so they sequenced expressed TCRB transcripts. Sequencing used immunoSEQ multiplex PCR; TCRdb keeps in-frame clones, though not all of them. The sample records 70,000 to 90,000 clones, 30% to 40% being singletons. The germline CDR1 and CDR2 sequences are MDHEN and SYDVKM. The CDR3 spans 13 residues. Trimming stripped 8 bases from V and 7 bases from J, with 17 bases between. Study results and caveats: Cells that show high TCR expression could be over-represented by cDNA sequencing.

This clone came up a few times. Its antigen remains unidentified. The V and J genes are TRBV28 and TRBJ1-1; D remains unclear. Sequences were obtained from stem cell memory CD4+ T cells from blood. The receptor was derived from a woman between 18 and 29 years old in good health. The CDR3 region is CASFYGGRGEAFF. The CDR3 DNA follows: TGTGCCAGCTTCTACGGAGGCCGAGGTGAAGCTTTCTTT. The full variable domain, in which reference TRBV28 and TRBJ1-1 provide the parts outside the CDR3, is DVKVTQSSRYLVKRTGEKVFLECVQDMDHENMFWYRQDPGLGLRLIYFSYDVKMKEKGDIPEGYSVSREKKERFSLILESASTNQTSMYLCASFYGGRGEAFFGQGTRLTVV.